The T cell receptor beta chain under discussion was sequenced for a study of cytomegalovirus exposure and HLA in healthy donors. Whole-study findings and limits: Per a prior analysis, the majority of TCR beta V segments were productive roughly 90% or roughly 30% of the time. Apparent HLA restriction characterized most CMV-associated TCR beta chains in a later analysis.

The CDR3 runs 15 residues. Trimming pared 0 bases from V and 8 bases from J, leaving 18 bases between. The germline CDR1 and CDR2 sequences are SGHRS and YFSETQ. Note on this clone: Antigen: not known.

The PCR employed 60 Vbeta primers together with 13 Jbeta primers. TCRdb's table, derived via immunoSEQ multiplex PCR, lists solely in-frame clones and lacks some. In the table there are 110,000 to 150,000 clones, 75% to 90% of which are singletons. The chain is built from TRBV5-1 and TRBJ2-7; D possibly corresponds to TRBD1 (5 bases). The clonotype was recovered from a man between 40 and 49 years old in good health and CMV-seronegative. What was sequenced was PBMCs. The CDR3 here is CASSLASGMELQQYF. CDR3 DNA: TGCGCCAGCAGCTTGGCCTCAGGGATGGAACTACAGCAGTACTTC.